This TCR beta chain was observed in a study of cytomegalovirus exposure and HLA in healthy donors. Regarding the study as a whole: The authors later found TCR association rates varying by HLA locus, with DRB1 most and HLA-C fewest. Most subjects' HLA-A and HLA-B alleles were reportedly predicted from TCR beta sequences.

In the PCR, 60 Vbeta and 13 Jbeta primers were used. This table comes from immunoSEQ multiplex PCR, and its TCRdb copy is limited to in-frame clones, with some not included. The sample holds roughly 100,000 clones, 60% to 85% seen once. Trimming cost V 4 bases and J 3 bases, with 9 bases left between them. The germline gives CDR1 SGDLS, CDR2 YYNGEE. The length of the CDR3 is 13 residues. As regards this clone: Its antigen is unidentified.

Specimen: PBMCs. The sequence derives from a man aged 50 to 60 in good health and CMV-seropositive. The V and J genes are TRBV9 and TRBJ2-3, with D possibly TRBD1 on 6 matching bases. CDR3 sequence (DNA): TGTGCCAGCAGCCCACAGGGAACAGATACGCAGTATTTT. It yields the protein CASSPQGTDTQYF.